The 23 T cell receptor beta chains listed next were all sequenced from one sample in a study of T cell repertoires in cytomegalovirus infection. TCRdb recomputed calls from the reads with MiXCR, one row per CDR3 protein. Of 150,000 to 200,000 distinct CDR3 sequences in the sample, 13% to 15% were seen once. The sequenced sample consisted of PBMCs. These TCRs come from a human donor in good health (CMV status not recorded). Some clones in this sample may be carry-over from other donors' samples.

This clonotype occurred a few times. CDR3 DNA sequence: TGTGCCAGCAGTTACCGATACTATAGCAATCAGCCCCAGCATTTT. Translating gives CASSYRYYSNQPQHF. The V and J genes are TRBV6-5 and TRBJ1-5; D remains unclear. V was trimmed by 2 bases and J by 0 bases, leaving 8 bases between them. This CDR3 region has 15 residues. CDR1 MNHEY and CDR2 SVGAGI come from the germline V gene.

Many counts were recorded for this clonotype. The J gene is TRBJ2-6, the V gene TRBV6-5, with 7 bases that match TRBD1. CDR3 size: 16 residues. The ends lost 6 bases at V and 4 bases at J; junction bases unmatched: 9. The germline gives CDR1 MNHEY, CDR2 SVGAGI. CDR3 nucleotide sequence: TGTGCCAGCAGGCAATACAGGGGAACAGGGGCCAACGTCCTGACTTTC. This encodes CASRQYRGTGANVLTF.

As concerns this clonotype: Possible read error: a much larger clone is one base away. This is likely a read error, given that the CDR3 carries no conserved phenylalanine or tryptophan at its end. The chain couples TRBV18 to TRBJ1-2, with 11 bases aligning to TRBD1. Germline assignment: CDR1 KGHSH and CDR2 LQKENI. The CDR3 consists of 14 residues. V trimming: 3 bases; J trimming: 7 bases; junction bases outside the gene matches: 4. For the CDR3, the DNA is TGTGCCAGCTCACCCGGACAGGGGGCAGGTGGCTACACCTTA. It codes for CASSPGQGAGGYTL.

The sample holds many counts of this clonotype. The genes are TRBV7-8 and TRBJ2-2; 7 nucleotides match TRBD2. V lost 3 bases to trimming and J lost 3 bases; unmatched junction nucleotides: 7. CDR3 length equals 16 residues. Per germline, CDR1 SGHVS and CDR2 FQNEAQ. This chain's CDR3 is CASSLGGTVYTGELFF. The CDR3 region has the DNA TGTGCCAGCAGCTTGGGGGGGACCGTCTACACCGGGGAGCTGTTTTTT.

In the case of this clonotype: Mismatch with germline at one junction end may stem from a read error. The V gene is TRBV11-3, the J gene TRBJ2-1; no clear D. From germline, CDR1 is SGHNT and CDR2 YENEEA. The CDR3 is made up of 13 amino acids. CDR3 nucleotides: TGTGCCAGCAGCTTAGGCTCCTACAATGAGAAGTTCTTC. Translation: CASSLGSYNEKFF.

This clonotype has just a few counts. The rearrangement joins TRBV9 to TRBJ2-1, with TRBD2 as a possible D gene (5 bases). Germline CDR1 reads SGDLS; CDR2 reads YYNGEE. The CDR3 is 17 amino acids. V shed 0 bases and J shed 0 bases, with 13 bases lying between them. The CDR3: CASSVDLEGLSYNEQFF. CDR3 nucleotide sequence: TGTGCCAGCAGCGTAGACCTTGAGGGCCTCTCCTACAATGAGCAGTTCTTC.

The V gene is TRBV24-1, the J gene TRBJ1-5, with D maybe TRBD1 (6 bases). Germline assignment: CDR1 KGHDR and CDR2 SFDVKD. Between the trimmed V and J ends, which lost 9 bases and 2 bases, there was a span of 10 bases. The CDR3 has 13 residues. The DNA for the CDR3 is TGTGCCACCGGGGGGCAGGGCAATCAGCCCCAGCATTTT. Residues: CATGGQGNQPQHF.

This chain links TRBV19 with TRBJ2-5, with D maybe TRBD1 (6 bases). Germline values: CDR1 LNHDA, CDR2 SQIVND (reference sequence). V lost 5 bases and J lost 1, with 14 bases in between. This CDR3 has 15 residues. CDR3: CASSPLDSGQETQYF. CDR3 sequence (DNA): TGTGCCAGTAGTCCGCTGGACAGTGGCCAAGAGACCCAGTACTTC. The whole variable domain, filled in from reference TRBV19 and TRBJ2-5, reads DGGITQSPKYLFRKEGQNVTLSCEQNLNHDAMYWYRQDPGQGLRLIYYSQIVNDFQKGDIAEGYSVSREKKESFPLTVTSAQKNPTAFYLCASSPLDSGQETQYFGPGTRLLVL.

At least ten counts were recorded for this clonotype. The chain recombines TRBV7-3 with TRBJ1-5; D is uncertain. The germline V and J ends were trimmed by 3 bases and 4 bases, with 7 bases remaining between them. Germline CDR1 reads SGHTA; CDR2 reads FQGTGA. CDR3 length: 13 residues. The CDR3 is CASSLDGNQPQHF. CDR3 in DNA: TGTGCCAGCAGCTTGGACGGAAATCAGCCCCAGCATTTT.

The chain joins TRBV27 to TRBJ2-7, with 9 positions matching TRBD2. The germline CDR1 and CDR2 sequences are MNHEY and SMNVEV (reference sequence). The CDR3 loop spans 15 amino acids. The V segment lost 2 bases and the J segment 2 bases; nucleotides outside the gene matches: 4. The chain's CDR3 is CASSLTAGGTYEQYF. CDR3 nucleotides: TGTGCCAGCAGTTTAACGGCGGGGGGGACCTACGAGCAGTACTTC.

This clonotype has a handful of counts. CDR3: CASSYGQLRGGGSYNEQFF. CDR3 bases: TGTGCCAGCAGTTACGGGCAACTTCGCGGGGGTGGGTCCTACAATGAGCAGTTCTTC. The rearrangement joins TRBV6-2 or TRBV6-3 to TRBJ2-1; 7 nucleotides match TRBD2. The CDR3 covers 19 residues. The V gene's germline CDR1 is MNHEY and CDR2 SVGEGT. Losses at the gene ends were 2 bases for V and 1 base for J; bases not matched to a gene: 14.

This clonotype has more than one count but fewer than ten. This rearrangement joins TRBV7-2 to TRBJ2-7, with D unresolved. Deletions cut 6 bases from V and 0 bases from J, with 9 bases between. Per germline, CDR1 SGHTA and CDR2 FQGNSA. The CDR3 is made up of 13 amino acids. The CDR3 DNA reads TGTGCCAGCAGATTTCCGGGCTCCTACGAGCAGTACTTC. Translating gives CASRFPGSYEQYF. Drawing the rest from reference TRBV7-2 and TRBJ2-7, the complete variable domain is GAGVSQSPSNKVTEKGKDVELRCDPISGHTALYWYRQSLGQGLEFLIYFQGNSAPDKSGLPSDRFSAERTGGSVSTLTIQRTQQEDSAVYLCASRFPGSYEQYFGPGTRLTVT.

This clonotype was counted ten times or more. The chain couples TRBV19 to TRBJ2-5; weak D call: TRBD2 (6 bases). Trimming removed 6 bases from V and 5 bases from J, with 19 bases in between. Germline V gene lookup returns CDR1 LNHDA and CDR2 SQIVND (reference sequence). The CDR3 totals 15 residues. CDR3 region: CASSSGTLQGETQYF. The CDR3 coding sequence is TGTGCCAGTAGCTCAGGGACTCTTCAAGGGGAGACCCAGTACTTC.

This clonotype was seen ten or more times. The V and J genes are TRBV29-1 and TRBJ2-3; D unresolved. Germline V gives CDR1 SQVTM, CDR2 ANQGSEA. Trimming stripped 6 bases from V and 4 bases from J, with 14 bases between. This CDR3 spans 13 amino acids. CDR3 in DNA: TGCAGCGTATTCGTCGGCGGTCCAGATACGCAGTATTTT. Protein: CSVFVGGPDTQYF.

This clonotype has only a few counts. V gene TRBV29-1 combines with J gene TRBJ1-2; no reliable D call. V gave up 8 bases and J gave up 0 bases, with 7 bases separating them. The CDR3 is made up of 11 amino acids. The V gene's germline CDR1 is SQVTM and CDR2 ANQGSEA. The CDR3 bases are TGCAGCACGGGAACTAACTATGGCTACACCTTC. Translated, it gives CSTGTNYGYTF.

DNA for the CDR3: TGCAGTGCTAGAGAGGCGGATAACTATGGCTACACCTTC. Translated: CSAREADNYGYTF. The V gene is TRBV20-1, the J gene TRBJ1-2, with D unclear. Trimming pared 0 bases from V and 1 base from J, leaving 6 bases between. The CDR3 sequence is 13 residues long. Germline V gives CDR1 DFQATT, CDR2 SNEGSKA (reference sequence).

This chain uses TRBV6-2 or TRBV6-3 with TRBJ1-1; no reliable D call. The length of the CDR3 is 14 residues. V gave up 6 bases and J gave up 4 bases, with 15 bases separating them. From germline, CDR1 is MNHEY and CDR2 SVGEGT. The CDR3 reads CASRPTVWGTEAFF. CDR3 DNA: TGTGCCAGCAGACCAACCGTTTGGGGCACTGAAGCTTTCTTT.

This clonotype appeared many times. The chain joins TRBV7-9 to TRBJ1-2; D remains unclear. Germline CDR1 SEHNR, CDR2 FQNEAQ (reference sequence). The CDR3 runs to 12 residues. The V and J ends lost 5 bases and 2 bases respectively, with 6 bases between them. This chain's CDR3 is CASSTDNYGYTF. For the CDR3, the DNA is TGTGCCAGCAGCACAGACAACTATGGCTACACCTTC.

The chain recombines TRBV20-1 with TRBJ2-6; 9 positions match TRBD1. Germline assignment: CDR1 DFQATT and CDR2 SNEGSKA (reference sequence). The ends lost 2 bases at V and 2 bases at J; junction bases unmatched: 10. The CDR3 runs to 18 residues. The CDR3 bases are TGCAGTGCTAGAAAGCCCCGGACAGGGGAAACTGGGGCCAACGTCCTGACTTTC. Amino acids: CSARKPRTGETGANVLTF.

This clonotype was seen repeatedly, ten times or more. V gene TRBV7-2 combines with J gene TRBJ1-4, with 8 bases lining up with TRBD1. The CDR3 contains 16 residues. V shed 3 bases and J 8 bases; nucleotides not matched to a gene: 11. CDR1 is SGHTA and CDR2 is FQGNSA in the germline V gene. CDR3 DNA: TGTGCCAGCAGCTTTCGAGGCCAGGGGGCGCGGGAAAAACTGTTTTTT. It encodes CASSFRGQGAREKLFF.

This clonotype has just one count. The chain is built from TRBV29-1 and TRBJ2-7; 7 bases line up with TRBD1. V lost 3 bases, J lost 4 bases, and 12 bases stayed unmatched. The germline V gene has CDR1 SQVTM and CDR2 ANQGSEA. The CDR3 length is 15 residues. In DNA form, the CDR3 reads TGCAGCGTTGAGGGGACAGAAAATTCCAAGTACGAGCAGTACTTC. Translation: CSVEGTENSKYEQYF.

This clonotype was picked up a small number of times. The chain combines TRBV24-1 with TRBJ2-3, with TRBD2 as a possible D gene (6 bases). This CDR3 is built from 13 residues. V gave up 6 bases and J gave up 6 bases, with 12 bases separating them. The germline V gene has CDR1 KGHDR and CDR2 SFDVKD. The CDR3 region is CATSPRERDTQYF. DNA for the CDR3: TGTGCCACCAGTCCCCGGGAGAGGGATACGCAGTATTTT.

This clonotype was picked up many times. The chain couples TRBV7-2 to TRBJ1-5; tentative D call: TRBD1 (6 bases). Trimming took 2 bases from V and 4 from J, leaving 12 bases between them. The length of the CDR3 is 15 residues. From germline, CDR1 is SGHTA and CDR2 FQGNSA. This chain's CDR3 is CASSLRAGVNQPQHF. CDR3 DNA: TGTGCCAGCAGCTTACGGGCAGGGGTAAATCAGCCCCAGCATTTT.